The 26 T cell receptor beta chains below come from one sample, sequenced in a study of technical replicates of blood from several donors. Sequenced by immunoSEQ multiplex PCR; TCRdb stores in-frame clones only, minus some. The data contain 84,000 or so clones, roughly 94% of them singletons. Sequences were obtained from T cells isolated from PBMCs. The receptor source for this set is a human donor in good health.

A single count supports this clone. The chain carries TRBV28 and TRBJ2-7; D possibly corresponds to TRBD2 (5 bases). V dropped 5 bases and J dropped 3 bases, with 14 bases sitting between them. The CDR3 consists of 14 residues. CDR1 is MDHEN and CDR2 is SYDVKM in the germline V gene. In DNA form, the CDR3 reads TGTGCCAGCAGTCCCAGGACTCTACACTACGAGCAGTACTTC. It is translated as CASSPRTLHYEQYF.

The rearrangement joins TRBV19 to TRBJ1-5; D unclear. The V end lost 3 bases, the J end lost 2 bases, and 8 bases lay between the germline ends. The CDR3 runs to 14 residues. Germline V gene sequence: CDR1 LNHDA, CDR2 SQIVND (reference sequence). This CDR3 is CASSIQSGNQPQHF. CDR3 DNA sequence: TGTGCCAGTAGTATCCAGTCTGGCAATCAGCCCCAGCATTTT.

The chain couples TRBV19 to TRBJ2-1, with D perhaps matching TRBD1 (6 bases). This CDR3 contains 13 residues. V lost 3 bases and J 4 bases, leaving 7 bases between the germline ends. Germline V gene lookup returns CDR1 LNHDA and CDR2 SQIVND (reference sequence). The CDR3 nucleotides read TGTGCCAGTAGTATCGGACAGTACAATGAGCAGTTCTTC. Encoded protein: CASSIGQYNEQFF.

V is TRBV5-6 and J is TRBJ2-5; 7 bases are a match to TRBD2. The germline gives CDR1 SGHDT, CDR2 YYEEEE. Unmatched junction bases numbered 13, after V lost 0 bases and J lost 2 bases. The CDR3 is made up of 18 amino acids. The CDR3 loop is CASSLAGRWGVGQETQYF. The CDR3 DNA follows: TGTGCCAGCAGCTTGGCCGGGAGGTGGGGCGTGGGGCAAGAGACCCAGTACTTC.

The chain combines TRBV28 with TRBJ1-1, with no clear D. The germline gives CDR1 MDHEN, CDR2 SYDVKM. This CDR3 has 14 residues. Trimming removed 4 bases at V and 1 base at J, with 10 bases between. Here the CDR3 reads CASSSGLGNTEAFF. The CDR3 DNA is TGTGCCAGCAGTTCGGGGTTGGGGAACACTGAAGCTTTCTTT.

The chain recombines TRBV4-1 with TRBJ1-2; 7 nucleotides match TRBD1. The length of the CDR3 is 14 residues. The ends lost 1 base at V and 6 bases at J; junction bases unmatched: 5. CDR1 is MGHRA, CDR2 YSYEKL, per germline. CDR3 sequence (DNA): TGCGCCAGCAGCCAAGGTACAGGGGATGATGGCTACACCTTC. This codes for CASSQGTGDDGYTF.

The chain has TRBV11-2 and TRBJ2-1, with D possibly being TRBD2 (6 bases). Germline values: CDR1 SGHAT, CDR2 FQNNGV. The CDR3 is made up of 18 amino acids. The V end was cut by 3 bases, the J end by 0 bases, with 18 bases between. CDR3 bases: TGTGCCAGCAGCTTGGGGAGGAAAACTACGAGCTCCTACAATGAGCAGTTCTTC. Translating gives CASSLGRKTTSSYNEQFF. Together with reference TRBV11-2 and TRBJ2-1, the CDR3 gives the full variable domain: EAGVAQSPRYKIIEKRQSVAFWCNPISGHATLYWYQQILGQGPKLLIQFQNNGVVDDSQLPKDRFSAERLKGVDSTLKIQPAKLEDSAVYLCASSLGRKTTSSYNEQFFGPGTRLTVL.

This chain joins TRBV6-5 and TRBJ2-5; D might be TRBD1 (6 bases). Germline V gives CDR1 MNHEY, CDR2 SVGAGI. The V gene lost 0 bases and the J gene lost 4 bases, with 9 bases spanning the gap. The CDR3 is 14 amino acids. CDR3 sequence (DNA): TGTGCCAGCAGTTACTCGACACAGGGAGAGACCCAGTACTTC. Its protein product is CASSYSTQGETQYF.

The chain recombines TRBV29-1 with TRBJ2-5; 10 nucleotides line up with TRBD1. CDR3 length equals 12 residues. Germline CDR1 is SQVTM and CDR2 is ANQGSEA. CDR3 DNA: TGCAGTCGGGACAGGGGAAGAGAGACCCAGTACTTC. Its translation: CSRDRGRETQYF.

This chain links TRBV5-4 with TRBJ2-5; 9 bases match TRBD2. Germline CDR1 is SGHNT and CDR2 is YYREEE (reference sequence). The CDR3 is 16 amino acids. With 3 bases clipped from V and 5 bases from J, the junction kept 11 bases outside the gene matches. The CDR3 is CASSSKRGGAGETQYF. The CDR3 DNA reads TGTGCCAGCAGCTCCAAACGCGGGGGGGCCGGTGAGACCCAGTACTTC.

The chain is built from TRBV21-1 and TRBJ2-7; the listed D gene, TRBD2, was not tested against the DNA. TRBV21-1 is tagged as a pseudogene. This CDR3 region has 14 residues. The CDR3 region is CASCPMRYSYEQYF. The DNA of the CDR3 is TGTGCCAGCTGCCCGATGCGGTACTCCTACGAGCAGTACTTC.

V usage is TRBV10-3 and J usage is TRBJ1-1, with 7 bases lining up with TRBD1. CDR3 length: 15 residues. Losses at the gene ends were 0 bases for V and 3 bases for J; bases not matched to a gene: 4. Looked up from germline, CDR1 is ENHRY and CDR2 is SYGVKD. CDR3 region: CAISESGTADTEAFF. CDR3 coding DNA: TGTGCCATCAGTGAGTCTGGGACAGCGGACACTGAAGCTTTCTTT.

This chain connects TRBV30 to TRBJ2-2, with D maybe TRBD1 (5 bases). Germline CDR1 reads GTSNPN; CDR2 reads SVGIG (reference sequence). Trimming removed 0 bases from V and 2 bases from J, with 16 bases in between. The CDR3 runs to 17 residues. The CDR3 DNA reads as TGTGCCTGGAGTGTTTTAGATAGCAGGGCCAACACCGGGGAGCTGTTTTTT. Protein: CAWSVLDSRANTGELFF.

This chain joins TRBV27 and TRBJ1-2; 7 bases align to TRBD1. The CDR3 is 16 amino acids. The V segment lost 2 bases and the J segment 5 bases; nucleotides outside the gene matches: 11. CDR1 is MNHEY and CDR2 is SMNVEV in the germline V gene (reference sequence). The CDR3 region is CASSLRGGTARYGYTF. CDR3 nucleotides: TGTGCCAGCAGTTTACGGGGGGGGACAGCCCGGTATGGCTACACCTTC.

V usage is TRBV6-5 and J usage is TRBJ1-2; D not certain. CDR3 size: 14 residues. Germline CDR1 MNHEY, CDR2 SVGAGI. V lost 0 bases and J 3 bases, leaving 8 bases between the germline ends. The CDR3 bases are TGTGCCAGCAGTTACTCACATGCGGACTATGGCTACACCTTC. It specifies CASSYSHADYGYTF.

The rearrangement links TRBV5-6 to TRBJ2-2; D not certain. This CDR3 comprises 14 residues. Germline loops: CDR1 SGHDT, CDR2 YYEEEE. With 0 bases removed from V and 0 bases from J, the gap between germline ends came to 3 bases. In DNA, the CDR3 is TGTGCCAGCAGCTTGGGAGCGAACACCGGGGAGCTGTTTTTT. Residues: CASSLGANTGELFF.

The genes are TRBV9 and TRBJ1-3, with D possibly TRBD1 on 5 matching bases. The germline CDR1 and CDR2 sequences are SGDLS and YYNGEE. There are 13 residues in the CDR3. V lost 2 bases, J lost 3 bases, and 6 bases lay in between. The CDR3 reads CASSVRVGNTIYF. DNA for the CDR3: TGTGCCAGCAGCGTCAGGGTTGGAAACACCATATATTTT.

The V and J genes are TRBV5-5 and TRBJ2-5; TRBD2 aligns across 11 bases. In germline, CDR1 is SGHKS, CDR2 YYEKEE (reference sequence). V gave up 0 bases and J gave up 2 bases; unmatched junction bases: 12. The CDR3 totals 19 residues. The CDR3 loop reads CASSLGGILAGALQETQYF. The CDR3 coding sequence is TGTGCCAGCAGCTTGGGGGGAATACTAGCGGGGGCGCTACAAGAGACCCAGTACTTC.

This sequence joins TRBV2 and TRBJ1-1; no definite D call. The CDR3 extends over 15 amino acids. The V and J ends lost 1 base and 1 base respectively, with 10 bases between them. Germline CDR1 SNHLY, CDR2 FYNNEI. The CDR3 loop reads CASSEEEASNTEAFF. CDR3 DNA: TGTGCCAGCAGTGAAGAAGAGGCTTCGAACACTGAAGCTTTCTTT. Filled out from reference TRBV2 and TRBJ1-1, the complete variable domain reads EPEVTQTPSHQVTQMGQEVILRCVPISNHLYFYWYRQILGQKVEFLVSFYNNEISEKSEIFDDQFSVERPDGSNFTLKIRSTKLEDSAMYFCASSEEEASNTEAFFGQGTRLTVV.

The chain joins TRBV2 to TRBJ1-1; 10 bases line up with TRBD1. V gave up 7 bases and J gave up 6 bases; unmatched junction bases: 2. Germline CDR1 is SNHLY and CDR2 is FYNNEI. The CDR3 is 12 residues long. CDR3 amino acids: CASTGTGAEAFF. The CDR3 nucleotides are TGTGCCAGCACCGGGACAGGGGCTGAAGCTTTCTTT.

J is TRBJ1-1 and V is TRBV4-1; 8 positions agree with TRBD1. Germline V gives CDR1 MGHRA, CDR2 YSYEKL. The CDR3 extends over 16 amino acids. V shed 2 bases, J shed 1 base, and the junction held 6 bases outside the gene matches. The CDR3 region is CASSQPSTGANTEAFF. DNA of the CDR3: TGCGCCAGCAGCCAACCTTCGACAGGGGCGAACACTGAAGCTTTCTTT.

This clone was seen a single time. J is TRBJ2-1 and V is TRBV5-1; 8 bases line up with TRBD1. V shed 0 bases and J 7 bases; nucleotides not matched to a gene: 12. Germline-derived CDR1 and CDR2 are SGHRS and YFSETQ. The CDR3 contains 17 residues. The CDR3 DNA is TGCGCCAGCAGCTTGGCCCCCGGGGACAGGTTTGGGAATGAGCAGTTCTTC. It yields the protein CASSLAPGDRFGNEQFF.

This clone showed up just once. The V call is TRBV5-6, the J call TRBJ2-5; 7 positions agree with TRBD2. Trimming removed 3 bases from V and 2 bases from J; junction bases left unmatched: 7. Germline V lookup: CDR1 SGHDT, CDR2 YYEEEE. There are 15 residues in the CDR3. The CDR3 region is CASSWGVLAQETQYF. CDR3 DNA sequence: TGTGCCAGCAGCTGGGGGGTACTAGCGCAAGAGACCCAGTACTTC.

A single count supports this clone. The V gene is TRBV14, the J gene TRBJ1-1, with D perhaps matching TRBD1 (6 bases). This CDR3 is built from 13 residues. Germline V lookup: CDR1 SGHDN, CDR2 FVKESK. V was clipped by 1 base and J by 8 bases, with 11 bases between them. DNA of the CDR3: TGTGCCAGCAGCCAAGCGGACAGACGAGAAGCTTTCTTT. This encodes CASSQADRREAFF. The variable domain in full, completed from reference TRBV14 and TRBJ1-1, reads EAGVTQFPSHSVIEKGQTVTLRCDPISGHDNLYWYRRVMGKEIKFLLHFVKESKQDESGMPNNRFLAERTGGTYSTLKVQPAELEDSGVYFCASSQADRREAFFGQGTRLTVV.

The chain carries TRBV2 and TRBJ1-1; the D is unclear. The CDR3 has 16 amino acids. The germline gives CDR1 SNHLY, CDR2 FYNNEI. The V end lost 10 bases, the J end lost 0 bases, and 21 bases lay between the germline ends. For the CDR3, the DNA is TGTGCCACCTGGAGGTCACCCCTCACCGTGAACACTGAAGCTTTCTTT. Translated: CATWRSPLTVNTEAFF.

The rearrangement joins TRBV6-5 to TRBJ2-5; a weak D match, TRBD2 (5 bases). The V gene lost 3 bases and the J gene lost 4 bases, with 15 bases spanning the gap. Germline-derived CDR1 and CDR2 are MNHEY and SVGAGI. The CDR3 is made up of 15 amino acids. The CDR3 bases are TGTGCCAGCAGTTATGGGAGCGGACCCAGAGAGACCCAGTACTTC. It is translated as CASSYGSGPRETQYF.